This TCR beta chain is drawn from a study of Graves' ophthalmopathy and Graves' hyperthyroidism. The length of the CDR3 is 15 residues. Trimming took 3 bases from V and 4 from J, leaving 16 bases between them. Germline-derived CDR1 and CDR2 are MNHEY and SMNVEV (reference sequence). RNA transcripts yielded amplified TCR beta CDR3 regions. First-round RT-PCR relied on HTBI primers, and a second-round multiplex PCR came next. Each CDR3 protein gets one entry after TCRdb re-called the multiplex PCR reads with MiXCR. The table lists 500,000 to 800,000 distinct CDR3 sequences, about 40% of them singletons.

The sequenced sample was peripheral blood. J is TRBJ2-7 and V is TRBV27; D may be TRBD2 (5 bases). This TCR came from an adult man with Graves' ophthalmopathy. CDR3 DNA sequence: TGTGCCAGCAGTTTCGGGATTCAAAGGCAATACGAGCAGTACTTC. Its protein is CASSFGIQRQYEQYF.